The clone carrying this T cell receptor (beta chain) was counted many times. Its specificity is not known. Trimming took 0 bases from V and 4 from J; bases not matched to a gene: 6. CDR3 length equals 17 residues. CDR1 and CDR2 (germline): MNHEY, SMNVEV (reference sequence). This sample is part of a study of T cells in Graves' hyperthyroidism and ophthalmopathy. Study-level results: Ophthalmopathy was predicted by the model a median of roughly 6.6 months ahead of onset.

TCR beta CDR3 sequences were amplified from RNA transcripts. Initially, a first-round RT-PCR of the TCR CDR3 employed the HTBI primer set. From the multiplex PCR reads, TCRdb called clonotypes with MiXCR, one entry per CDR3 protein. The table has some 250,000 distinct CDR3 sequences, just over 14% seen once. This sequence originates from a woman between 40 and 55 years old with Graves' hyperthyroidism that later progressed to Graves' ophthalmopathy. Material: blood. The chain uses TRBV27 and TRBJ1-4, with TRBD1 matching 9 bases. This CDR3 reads CASSLSGRGQGNEKLFF. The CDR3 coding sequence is TGTGCCAGCAGTTTATCGGGGCGGGGACAGGGTAATGAAAAACTGTTTTTT.